This entry lists 21 T cell receptor beta chains sequenced from one sample in a study of OX40 agonist ivuxolimab in advanced cancers. TCRdb's copy holds only in-frame clones and misses some; the assay was immunoSEQ multiplex PCR. The repertoire consists of about 22,000 clones, with 70% to 90% occurring once and the leading ten covering roughly a quarter. The sequences come from CD4+ or CD8+ T cells sorted from blood, collected in a trial of the OX40 agonist ivuxolimab. The receptors stem from an adult with an advanced solid tumor such as melanoma, head and neck, liver or kidney cancer.

The count of this clone is one. This chain links TRBV7-3 with TRBJ2-1; TRBD2 matches at 12 bases. The V gene end was trimmed by 4 bases and the J gene end by 7 bases; junction bases not matched to a gene: 5. Germline loops: CDR1 SGHTA, CDR2 FQGTGA. The CDR3 sequence is 15 residues long. CDR3 DNA sequence: TGTGCCAGCAGCTCACTAGCGGGAGGCCAGAATGAGCAGTTCTTC. Its protein product is CASSSLAGGQNEQFF.

This chain connects TRBV13 to TRBJ2-2; D ambiguous. The CDR3 sequence is 14 residues long. Germline V lookup: CDR1 PRHDT, CDR2 FYEKMQ (reference sequence). V lost 6 bases to trimming and J lost 6 bases, with 14 bases between them. The chain's CDR3 is CASSLGSSPGELFF. CDR3 in DNA: TGTGCCAGCAGTCTGGGTAGCTCTCCCGGGGAGCTGTTTTTT. Full variable domain (remainder filled in from reference TRBV13 and TRBJ2-2): AAGVIQSPRHLIKEKRETATLKCYPIPRHDTVYWYQQGPGQDPQFLISFYEKMQSDKGSIPDRFSAQQFSDYHSELNMSSLELGDSALYFCASSLGSSPGELFFGEGSRLTVL.

The J gene is TRBJ2-1, the V gene TRBV10-2; 14 bases align to TRBD2. Germline loops: CDR1 WSHSY, CDR2 SAAADI. Losses at the gene ends were 3 bases for V and 8 bases for J; bases not matched to a gene: 6. This CDR3 comprises 16 residues. This CDR3 reads CASSEPWTSGRHEQFF. The DNA of the CDR3 is TGCGCCAGCAGTGAACCATGGACTAGCGGGAGGCATGAGCAGTTCTTC.

This sequence joins TRBV6-5 and TRBJ2-1, with a tentative D call TRBD2 (6 bases). Germline-derived CDR1 and CDR2 are MNHEY and SVGAGI. V was pared by 6 bases and J by 13 bases, with 13 bases between. This CDR3 spans 11 amino acids. The CDR3 nucleotides read TGTGCCAGCAGAAATTTGGGGGGACAGTTCTTC. It specifies CASRNLGGQFF.

V is TRBV5-1 and J is TRBJ2-7; 12 positions match TRBD2. Germline CDR1 and CDR2: SGHRS and YFSETQ. With 0 bases clipped from V and 7 bases from J, the junction kept 5 bases outside the gene matches. The CDR3 sequence is 15 residues long. CDR3 DNA sequence: TGCGCCAGCAGCTTGGGACTAGCGGGAGTGGAGGAGCAGTACTTC. This codes for CASSLGLAGVEEQYF.

Only one count was recorded for this clone. The rearrangement links TRBV4-3 to TRBJ2-7; D unresolved. Trimming pared 3 bases from V and 1 base from J, leaving 7 bases between. CDR1 LGHNA and CDR2 YSLEER come from the germline V gene. The CDR3 has 13 residues. The CDR3 sequence: CASSHGYSYEQYF. The CDR3 nucleotides are TGCGCCAGCAGCCACGGTTATTCCTACGAGCAGTACTTC.

The chain has TRBV7-9 and TRBJ2-1; D may be TRBD2 (6 bases). The CDR3 extends over 12 amino acids. V lost 4 bases and J 9 bases, leaving 10 bases between the germline ends. CDR1 is SEHNR, CDR2 FQNEAQ, per germline (reference sequence). The CDR3 DNA follows: TGTGCCAGCAGCTCGGGACTCCTTGAGCAGTTCTTC. Translation gives CASSSGLLEQFF.

The CDR3 spells CASSLWGQGHWGNEQFF. The CDR3 bases are TGTGCCAGCAGCTTATGGGGGCAGGGCCACTGGGGCAATGAGCAGTTCTTC. J is TRBJ2-1 and V is TRBV7-8, with TRBD1 as a possible D gene (6 bases). Germline V gene data show CDR1 as SGHVS and CDR2 as FQNEAQ. The CDR3 has 17 amino acids. Trimming removed 2 bases from V and 6 bases from J, with 20 bases in between.

The chain couples TRBV27 to TRBJ2-1; tentatively, D is TRBD2 (6 bases). The germline CDR1 and CDR2 sequences are MNHEY and SMNVEV (reference sequence). V shed 3 bases and J shed 4 bases, with 7 bases lying between them. The CDR3 loop spans 13 amino acids. The CDR3 nucleotides read TGTGCCAGCAGTTTGGAGGGATACAATGAGCAGTTCTTC. Encoded protein: CASSLEGYNEQFF.

This chain joins TRBV19 and TRBJ2-7; 11 bases map to TRBD2. The CDR3 spans 21 residues. Losses at the gene ends were 3 bases for V and 3 bases for J; bases not matched to a gene: 22. From germline, CDR1 is LNHDA and CDR2 SQIVND (reference sequence). CDR3 in DNA: TGTGCCAGTAGTATGGAGATCCCACTAGCGGGAGAAGCTAACTACTACTACGAGCAGTACTTC. Protein product: CASSMEIPLAGEANYYYEQYF.

The V and J genes are TRBV28 and TRBJ1-2; D gene uncertain. Germline assignment: CDR1 MDHEN and CDR2 SYDVKM. CDR3 size: 11 residues. V was clipped by 8 bases and J by 9 bases, with 13 bases between them. The CDR3 sequence is CASVLEGRYTF. The CDR3 coding sequence is TGTGCCAGCGTCCTGGAGGGCCGCTACACCTTC.

The genes are TRBV28 and TRBJ1-6, with D maybe TRBD1 (5 bases). The CDR3 has 14 residues. CDR1 is MDHEN and CDR2 is SYDVKM in the germline V gene. V lost 5 bases to trimming and J lost 8 bases, with 13 bases between them. The CDR3 DNA is TGTGCCAGCAGTCGCCAGGGAAAGTATTCACCCCTCCACTTT. Translated, it gives CASSRQGKYSPLHF.

The genes are TRBV7-6 and TRBJ2-1; no firm D call. V lost 1 base and J lost 0, with 4 bases in between. The CDR3 sequence is 14 residues long. The germline gives CDR1 SGHVS, CDR2 FNYEAQ. The CDR3 nucleotides read TGTGCCAGCAGCTTAGAAGTCTCCTACAATGAGCAGTTCTTC. Translating gives CASSLEVSYNEQFF.

The CDR3 nucleotides are TGTGCCAGCAGCCCTCAGGGAACACTTGGGGCCAACGTCCTGACTTTC. The encoded protein is CASSPQGTLGANVLTF. V and J are TRBV7-8 and TRBJ2-6; the D gene is possibly TRBD1 (5 bases). Trimming stripped 5 bases from V and 3 bases from J, with 14 bases between. Per the germline V gene, CDR1 is SGHVS and CDR2 is FQNEAQ. The CDR3 covers 16 residues.

Only one count was recorded for this clone. This chain's CDR3 is CASSYPDRGPYEQYF. The CDR3 DNA follows: TGTGCCAGCAGCTACCCGGACAGGGGGCCCTACGAGCAGTACTTC. J is TRBJ2-7 and V is TRBV7-9; 11 positions agree with TRBD1. The CDR3 is made up of 15 amino acids. With V trimmed by 4 bases and J by 2 bases, 4 bases remained unmatched. Germline V CDR1 and CDR2: SEHNR, FQNEAQ (reference sequence). The variable domain in full, completed from reference TRBV7-9 and TRBJ2-7, reads DTGVSQNPRHKITKRGQNVTFRCDPISEHNRLYWYRQTLGQGPEFLTYFQNEAQLEKSRLLSDRFSAERPKGSFSTLEIQRTEQGDSAMYLCASSYPDRGPYEQYFGPGTRLTVT.

Only one count was recorded for this clone. This chain links TRBV7-9 with TRBJ1-5; TRBD1 aligns across 7 bases. Trimming at V came to 0 bases and at J to 0 bases, leaving 2 bases not matched to a gene. Germline V gene sequence: CDR1 SEHNR, CDR2 FQNEAQ (reference sequence). There are 16 residues in the CDR3. CDR3 nucleotides: TGTGCCAGCAGCTTAGCGGGACAGATTAGCAATCAGCCCCAGCATTTT. Translation: CASSLAGQISNQPQHF. The full variable domain, with the rest looked up from reference TRBV7-9 and TRBJ1-5, is DTGVSQNPRHKITKRGQNVTFRCDPISEHNRLYWYRQTLGQGPEFLTYFQNEAQLEKSRLLSDRFSAERPKGSFSTLEIQRTEQGDSAMYLCASSLAGQISNQPQHFGDGTRLSIL.

The chain links TRBV27 to TRBJ2-1; TRBD2 is a possible D gene (6 bases). CDR1 MNHEY and CDR2 SMNVEV come from the germline V gene (reference sequence). Trimming removed 4 bases from V and 5 bases from J, with 15 bases in between. The CDR3 loop spans 15 amino acids. The CDR3 bases are TGTGCCAGCAGTTCCGTCCCGGGGGTTCACAATGAGCAGTTCTTC. It is translated as CASSSVPGVHNEQFF.

The chain employs TRBV28 and TRBJ2-5; 14 bases are a match to TRBD2. The CDR3 has 17 residues. V lost 2 bases, J lost 4 bases, and 6 bases stayed unmatched. Germline loops: CDR1 MDHEN, CDR2 SYDVKM. As DNA, the CDR3 is TGTGCCAGCAGTTTAGGGATGGGACTAGCGGGAGCAGAGACCCAGTACTTC. This codes for CASSLGMGLAGAETQYF.

The chain couples TRBV6-5 to TRBJ1-1; TRBD1 is a possible D gene (5 bases). The germline V gene encodes CDR1 MNHEY and CDR2 SVGAGI. The CDR3 is 14 amino acids. Trimming took 7 bases from V and 2 from J, leaving 14 bases between them. The CDR3 region is CASTPWQGNTEAFF. As DNA, the CDR3 is TGTGCCAGCACTCCGTGGCAGGGCAACACTGAAGCTTTCTTT.

The rearrangement uses TRBV27 and TRBJ2-3; D remains ambiguous. V shed 0 bases and J shed 10 bases, with 11 bases lying between them. The CDR3 contains 13 residues. The germline gives CDR1 MNHEY, CDR2 SMNVEV (reference sequence). The CDR3 protein is CASSLSGPRSQYF. CDR3 nucleotide sequence: TGTGCCAGCAGTTTATCGGGCCCCCGCTCGCAGTATTTT.

The rearrangement uses TRBV4-1 and TRBJ2-2; perhaps TRBD2 as D (6 bases). Trimming left V 1 base short and J 5 bases short, with 11 bases between. The germline CDR1 and CDR2 sequences are MGHRA and YSYEKL. The CDR3 has 15 amino acids. CDR3 in DNA: TGCGCCAGCAGCCAAGGAATGGGGGGAACCGGGGAGCTGTTTTTT. This gives the protein CASSQGMGGTGELFF.